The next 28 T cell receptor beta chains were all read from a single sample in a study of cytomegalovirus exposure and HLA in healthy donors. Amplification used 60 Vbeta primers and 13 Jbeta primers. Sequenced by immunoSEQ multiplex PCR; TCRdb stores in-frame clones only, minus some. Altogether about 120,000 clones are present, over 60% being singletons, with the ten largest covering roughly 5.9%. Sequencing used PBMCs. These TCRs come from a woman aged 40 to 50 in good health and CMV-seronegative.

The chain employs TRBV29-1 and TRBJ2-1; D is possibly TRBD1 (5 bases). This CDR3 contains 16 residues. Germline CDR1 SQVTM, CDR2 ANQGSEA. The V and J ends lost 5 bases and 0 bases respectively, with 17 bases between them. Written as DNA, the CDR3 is TGCAGCGTTTCCTTTGACAGAACCTTCTCCTACAATGAGCAGTTCTTC. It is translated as CSVSFDRTFSYNEQFF.

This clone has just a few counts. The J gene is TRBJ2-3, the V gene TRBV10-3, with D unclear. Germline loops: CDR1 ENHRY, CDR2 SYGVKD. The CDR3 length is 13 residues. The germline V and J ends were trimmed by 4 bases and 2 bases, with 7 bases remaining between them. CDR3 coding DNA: TGTGCCATCAGTGTTCCAGACACAGATACGCAGTATTTT. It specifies CAISVPDTDTQYF.

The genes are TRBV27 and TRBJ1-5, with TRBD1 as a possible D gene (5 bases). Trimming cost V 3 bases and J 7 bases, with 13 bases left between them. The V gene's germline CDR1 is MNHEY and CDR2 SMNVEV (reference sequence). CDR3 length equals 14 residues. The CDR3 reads CASSLGHSLQPQHF. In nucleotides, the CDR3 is TGTGCCAGCAGTTTGGGGCACTCCCTACAGCCCCAGCATTTT.

CDR3 protein: CASSEQGSQPQHF. CDR3 DNA sequence: TGCGCCAGCAGTGAACAGGGGAGTCAGCCCCAGCATTTT. The chain links TRBV10-2 to TRBJ1-5, with 7 bases that match TRBD1. In germline, CDR1 is WSHSY, CDR2 SAAADI. This CDR3 comprises 13 residues. Germline trimming cut 3 bases from V and 6 bases from J; bases unmatched to any gene: 2.

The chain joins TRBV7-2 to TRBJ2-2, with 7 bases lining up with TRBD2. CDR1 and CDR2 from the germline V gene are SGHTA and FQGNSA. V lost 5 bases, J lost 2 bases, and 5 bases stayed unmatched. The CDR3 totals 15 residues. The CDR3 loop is CASSLGLPNTGELFF. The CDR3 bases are TGTGCCAGCAGCCTGGGACTACCAAACACCGGGGAGCTGTTTTTT.

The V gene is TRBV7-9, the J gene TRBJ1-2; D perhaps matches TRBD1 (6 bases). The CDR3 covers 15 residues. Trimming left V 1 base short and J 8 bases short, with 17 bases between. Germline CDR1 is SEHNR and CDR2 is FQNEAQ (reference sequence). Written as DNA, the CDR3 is TGTGCCAGCAGCTTAGGCGCTCTAGGGGGTAACGGCTACACCTTC. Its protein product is CASSLGALGGNGYTF.

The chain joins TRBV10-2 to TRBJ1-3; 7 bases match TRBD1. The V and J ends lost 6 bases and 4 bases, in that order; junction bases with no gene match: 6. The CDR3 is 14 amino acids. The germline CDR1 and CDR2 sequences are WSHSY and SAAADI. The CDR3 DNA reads TGCGCCAGCAGCGAATTGGACAGGGGAAACACCATATATTTT. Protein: CASSELDRGNTIYF.

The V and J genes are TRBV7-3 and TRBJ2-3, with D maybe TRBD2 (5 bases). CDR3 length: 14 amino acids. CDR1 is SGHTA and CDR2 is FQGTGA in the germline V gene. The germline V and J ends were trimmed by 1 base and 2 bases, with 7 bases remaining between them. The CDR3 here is CASSLRGVTDTQYF. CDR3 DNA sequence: TGTGCCAGCAGCTTAAGGGGAGTCACAGATACGCAGTATTTT.

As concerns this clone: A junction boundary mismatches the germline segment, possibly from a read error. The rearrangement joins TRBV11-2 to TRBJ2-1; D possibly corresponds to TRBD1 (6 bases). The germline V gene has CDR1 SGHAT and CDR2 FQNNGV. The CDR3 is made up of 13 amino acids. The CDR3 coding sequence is TGTGCCAGCAGCCAGGGACAACACAATGAGCAGCTCTTC. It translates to CASSQGQHNEQLF.

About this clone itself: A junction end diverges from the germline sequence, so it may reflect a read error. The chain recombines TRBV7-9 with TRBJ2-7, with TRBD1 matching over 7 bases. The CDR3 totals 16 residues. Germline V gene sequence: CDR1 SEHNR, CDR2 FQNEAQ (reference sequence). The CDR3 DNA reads TGTTCCAGCAGCCTAGGGACCGGGACAGACTCCTACGAGCAGTACTTC. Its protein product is CSSSLGTGTDSYEQYF.

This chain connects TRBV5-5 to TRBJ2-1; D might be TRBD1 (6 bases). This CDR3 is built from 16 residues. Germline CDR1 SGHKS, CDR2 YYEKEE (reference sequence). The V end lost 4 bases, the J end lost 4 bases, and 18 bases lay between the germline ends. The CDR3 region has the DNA TGTGCCAGCAGCCCCCGGATTGGACAGCTGTACAATGAGCAGTTCTTC. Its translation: CASSPRIGQLYNEQFF.

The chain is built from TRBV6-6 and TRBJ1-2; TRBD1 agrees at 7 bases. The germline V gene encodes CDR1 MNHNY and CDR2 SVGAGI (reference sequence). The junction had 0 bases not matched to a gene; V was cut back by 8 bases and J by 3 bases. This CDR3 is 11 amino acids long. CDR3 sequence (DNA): TGTGCCAGCGGGACAGACTATGGCTACACCTTC. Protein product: CASGTDYGYTF.

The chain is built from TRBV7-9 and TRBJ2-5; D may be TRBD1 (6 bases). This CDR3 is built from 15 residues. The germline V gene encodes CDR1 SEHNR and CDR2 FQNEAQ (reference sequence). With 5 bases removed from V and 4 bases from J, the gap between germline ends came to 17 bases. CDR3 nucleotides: TGTGCCAGCAGCCCACCCTACGGGACATTAGAGACCCAGTACTTC. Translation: CASSPPYGTLETQYF. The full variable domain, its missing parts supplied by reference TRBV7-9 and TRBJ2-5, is DTGVSQNPRHKITKRGQNVTFRCDPISEHNRLYWYRQTLGQGPEFLTYFQNEAQLEKSRLLSDRFSAERPKGSFSTLEIQRTEQGDSAMYLCASSPPYGTLETQYFGPGTRLLVL.

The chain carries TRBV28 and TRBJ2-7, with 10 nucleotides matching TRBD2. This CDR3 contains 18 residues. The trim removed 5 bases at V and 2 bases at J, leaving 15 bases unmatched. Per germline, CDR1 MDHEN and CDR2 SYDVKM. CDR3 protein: CASSPYDLAGGTPYEQYF. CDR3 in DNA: TGTGCCAGCAGTCCCTATGACTTAGCGGGAGGAACCCCCTACGAGCAGTACTTC.

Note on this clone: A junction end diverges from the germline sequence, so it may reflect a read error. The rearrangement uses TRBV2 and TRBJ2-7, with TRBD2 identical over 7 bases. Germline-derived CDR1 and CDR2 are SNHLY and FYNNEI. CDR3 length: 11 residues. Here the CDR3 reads CARREGYEQYF. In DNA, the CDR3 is TGTGCCCGCAGGGAGGGCTACGAGCAGTACTTC.

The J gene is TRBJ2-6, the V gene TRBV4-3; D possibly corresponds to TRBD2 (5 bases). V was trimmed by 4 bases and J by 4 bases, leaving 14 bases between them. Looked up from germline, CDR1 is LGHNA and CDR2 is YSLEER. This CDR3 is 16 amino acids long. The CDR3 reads CASSPLGGSGANVLTF. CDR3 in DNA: TGCGCCAGCAGCCCCCTTGGAGGCTCGGGGGCCAACGTCCTGACTTTC.

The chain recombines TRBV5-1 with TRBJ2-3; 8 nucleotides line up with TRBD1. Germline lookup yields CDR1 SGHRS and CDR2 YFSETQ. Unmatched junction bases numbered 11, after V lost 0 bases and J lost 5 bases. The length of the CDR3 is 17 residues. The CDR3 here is CASSLGPGGPPRDTQYF. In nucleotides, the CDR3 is TGCGCCAGCAGCTTGGGTCCAGGGGGCCCTCCAAGAGATACGCAGTATTTT.

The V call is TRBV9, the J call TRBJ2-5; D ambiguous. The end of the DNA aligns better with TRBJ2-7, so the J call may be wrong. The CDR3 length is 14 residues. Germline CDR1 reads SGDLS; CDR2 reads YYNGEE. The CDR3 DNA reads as TGTGCCAGCAGCGTAGATGAGGCCCCCTACGAGCAGTACTTC. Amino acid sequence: CASSVDEAPYEQYF.

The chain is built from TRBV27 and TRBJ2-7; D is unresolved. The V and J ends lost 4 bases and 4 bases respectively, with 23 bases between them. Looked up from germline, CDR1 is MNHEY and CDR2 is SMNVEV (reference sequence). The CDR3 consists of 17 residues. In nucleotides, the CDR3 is TGTGCCAGCAGTTCATCGCCCCTCATCCGGCTCGGGTACGAGCAGTACTTC. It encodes CASSSSPLIRLGYEQYF.

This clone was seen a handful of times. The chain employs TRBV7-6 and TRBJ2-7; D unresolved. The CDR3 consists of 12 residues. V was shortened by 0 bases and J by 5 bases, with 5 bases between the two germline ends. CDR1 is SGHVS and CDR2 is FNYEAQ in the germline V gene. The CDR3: CASSLAAHEQYF. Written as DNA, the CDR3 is TGTGCCAGCAGCTTAGCGGCCCACGAGCAGTACTTC.

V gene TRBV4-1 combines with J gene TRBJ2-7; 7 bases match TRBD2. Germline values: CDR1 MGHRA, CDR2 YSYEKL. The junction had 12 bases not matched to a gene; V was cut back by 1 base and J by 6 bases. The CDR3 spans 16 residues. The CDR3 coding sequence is TGCGCCAGCAGCCAAGGCGGGGGACTACTCCTAGGCGAGCAGTACTTC. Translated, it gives CASSQGGGLLLGEQYF.

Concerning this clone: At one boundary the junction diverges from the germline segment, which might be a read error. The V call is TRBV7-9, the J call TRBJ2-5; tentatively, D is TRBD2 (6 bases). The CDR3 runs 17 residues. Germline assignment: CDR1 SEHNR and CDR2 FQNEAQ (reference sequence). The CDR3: CSSSFPTNHTSFVTQYF. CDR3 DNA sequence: TGTTCCAGCAGCTTCCCGACGAACCATACTAGCTTCGTGACCCAGTACTTC.

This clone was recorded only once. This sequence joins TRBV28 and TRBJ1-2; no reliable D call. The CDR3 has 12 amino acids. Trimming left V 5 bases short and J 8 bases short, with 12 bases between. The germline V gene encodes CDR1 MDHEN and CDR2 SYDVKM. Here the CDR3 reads CASSLAQGGYTF. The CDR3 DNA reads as TGTGCCAGCAGTCTAGCACAAGGGGGCTACACCTTC.

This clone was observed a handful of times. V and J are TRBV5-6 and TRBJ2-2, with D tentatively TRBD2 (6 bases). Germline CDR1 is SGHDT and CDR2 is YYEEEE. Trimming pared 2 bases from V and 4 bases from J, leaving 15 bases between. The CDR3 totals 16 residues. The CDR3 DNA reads TGTGCCAGCAGCTTAATGCGGGCGGGACGCACCGGGGAGCTGTTTTTT. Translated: CASSLMRAGRTGELFF.

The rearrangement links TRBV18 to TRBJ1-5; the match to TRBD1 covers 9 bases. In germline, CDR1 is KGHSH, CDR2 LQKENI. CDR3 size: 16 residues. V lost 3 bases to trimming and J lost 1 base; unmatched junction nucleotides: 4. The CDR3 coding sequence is TGTGCCAGCTCACCTTTCGGGACAGGGAGCAATCAGCCCCAGCATTTT. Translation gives CASSPFGTGSNQPQHF.

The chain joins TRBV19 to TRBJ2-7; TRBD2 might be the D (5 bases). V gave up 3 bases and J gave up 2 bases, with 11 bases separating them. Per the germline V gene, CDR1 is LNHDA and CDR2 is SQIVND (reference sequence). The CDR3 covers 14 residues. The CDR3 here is CASSITRAPYEQYF. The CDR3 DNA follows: TGTGCCAGTAGTATCACTAGGGCCCCCTACGAGCAGTACTTC.

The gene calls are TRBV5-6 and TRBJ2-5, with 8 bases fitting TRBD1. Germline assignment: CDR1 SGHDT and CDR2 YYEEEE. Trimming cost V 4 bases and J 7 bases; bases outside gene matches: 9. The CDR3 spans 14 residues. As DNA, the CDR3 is TGTGCCAGCAGCACAGACAGGGGAGGTCGGACCCAGTACTTC. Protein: CASSTDRGGRTQYF.

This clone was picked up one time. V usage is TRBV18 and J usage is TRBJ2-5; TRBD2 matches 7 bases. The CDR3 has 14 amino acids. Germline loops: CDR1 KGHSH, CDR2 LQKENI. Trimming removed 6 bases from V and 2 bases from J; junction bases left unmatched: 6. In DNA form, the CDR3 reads TGTGCCAGCTCCCGGGGAGGGATACAAGAGACCCAGTACTTC. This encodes CASSRGGIQETQYF. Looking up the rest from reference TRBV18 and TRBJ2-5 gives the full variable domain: NAGVMQNPRHLVRRRGQEARLRCSPMKGHSHVYWYRQLPEEGLKFMVYLQKENIIDESGMPKERFSAEFPKEGPSILRIQQVVRGDSAAYFCASSRGGIQETQYFGPGTRLLVL.